This T cell receptor (beta chain) was obtained from a study of PD-1 blockade in classical Hodgkin lymphoma. The ends lost 4 bases at V and 2 bases at J; junction bases unmatched: 4. The CDR3 is 14 amino acids. In germline, CDR1 is SGDLS, CDR2 YYNGEE. Time point meaning: cycle 4 day 1 (C4D1), after less than 7 weeks of nivolumab. In every patient, relapse followed autologous stem cell transplantation, while exposure to brentuximab vedotin differed. Negative selection with magnets was how CD8+ T cells were isolated from the thawed PBMCs. General study points: Complete responders had baseline diversity similar to newly diagnosed patients. By C4D1 there was a significant rise in CD4+ TCR diversity but not in CD8+ TCR diversity.

Produced via immunoSEQ multiplex PCR; TCRdb's table is partial and in-frame only. The sample records about 4,000 clones, around 70% being singletons. This clone is a singleton in its sample. Its antigen is not known. The origin of this receptor is a human donor with classical Hodgkin lymphoma. This sample comprised CD8+ T cells from blood, obtained before the fourth cycle of nivolumab. V usage is TRBV9 and J usage is TRBJ1-1; 8 bases agree with TRBD1. CDR3 residues: CASSPDRVNTEAFF. The CDR3 nucleotides are TGTGCCAGCAGCCCGGACAGGGTTAACACTGAAGCTTTCTTT.